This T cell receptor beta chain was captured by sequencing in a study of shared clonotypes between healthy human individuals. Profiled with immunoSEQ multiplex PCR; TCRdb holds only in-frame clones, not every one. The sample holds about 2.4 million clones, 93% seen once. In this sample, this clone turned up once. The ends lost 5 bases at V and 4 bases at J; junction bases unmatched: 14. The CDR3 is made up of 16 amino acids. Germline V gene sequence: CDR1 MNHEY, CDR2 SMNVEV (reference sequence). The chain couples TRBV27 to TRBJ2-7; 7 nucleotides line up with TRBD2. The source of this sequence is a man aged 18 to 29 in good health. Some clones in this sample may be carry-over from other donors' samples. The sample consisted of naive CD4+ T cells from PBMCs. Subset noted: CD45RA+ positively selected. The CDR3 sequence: CASSVRLALGIYEQYF. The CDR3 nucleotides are TGTGCCAGCAGTGTCCGACTAGCACTGGGTATTTACGAGCAGTACTTC.